This T cell receptor beta chain was captured by sequencing in a study of blood T cell repertoires in COVID-19 (dated by TCRdb to between 2020 and 2021). For the wider study: Samples covering the acute and convalescent phases of COVID-19 were provided by collaborators in the United States, Italy and Spain. The prospective study material was composed of cDNA or gDNA derived from T cells, B-cell-depleted T cells, or PBMCs. The dataset comprised deeply sampled blood TCRbeta repertoires from subjects exposed to, actively infected with, or recovered from COVID-19. The repertoires were released in a freely available public database meant as a resource for research on the immune response to SARS-CoV-2. The samples were drawn from two sources: the first 160 participants of the ongoing ImmuneRACE study, and approximately 1,300 subjects contributed by 6 global collaborators. Sample metadata almost always included a de-identified subject ID, COVID-19 status, age in years and sex. HLA class I and class II types, where available, came from metadata supplied by the sample provider rather than from assay-based typing. What the authors observed across the whole study: The amount of clinical and demographic metadata varied by source and participant and was provided uncurated.

The germline V gene gives CDR1 as SGHRS and CDR2 as YFSETQ. Relative to germline, V is 4 bases shorter and J is 10 bases shorter, with 15 bases between their ends. The CDR3 runs 12 residues from the cysteine to the phenylalanine. Here the CDR3 DNA is all that survives: 36 bases in frame from base 1. A word on this clone: Its cognate antigen has yet to be identified. No base-level quality is on record; no much larger clone is a single base apart.

The immunoSEQ Assay, a bias-controlled multiplex PCR, was used to amplify TCRbeta CDR3 regions from genomic DNA. As for the original processing: Nucleated cell counts per sample were estimated from amplification of reference gene primers within the assay. To quantify the absolute abundance of each unique TCRbeta CDR3 rearrangement, sequence reads were collapsed and filtered. For each sample, productive Simpson clonality was calculated as the square root of Simpson's diversity index across productive rearrangements. Not all clones reach the TCRdb copy of this immuneACCESS table, which keeps in-frame sequences only. Checked studies attribute under half of the gap to unresolved V genes and leave the rest unexplained. The D gene and trimming were derived from the DNA, and the V and J assignments and clone size from that table. This sample comprises fewer than 55,000 clones, around 81% of them detected only once. Over 20% of the sample is in the top ten clones.

In Seattle, one collaborating source enrolled patients while the infection was active and tracked those patients longitudinally over the course of disease. Whole blood was collected in K2EDTA tubes by collaborating institutions according to the institutions' own protocols. For TCRbeta analysis, collaborator samples were shipped as frozen whole blood, as isolated PBMCs, or as DNA extracted from either sample type. Recombination connected TRBV5-1 to TRBJ2-7; TRBD1 is perhaps the D gene, given 8 matching bases. This TCR was recovered from a woman older than 75 with COVID-19, enrolled during active disease. Sequenced material: peripheral blood. CDR3 region: CASSQQGEGQYF. The sequenced DNA: TGCGCCAGCAGCCAACAGGGGGAGGGCCAGTACTTC.